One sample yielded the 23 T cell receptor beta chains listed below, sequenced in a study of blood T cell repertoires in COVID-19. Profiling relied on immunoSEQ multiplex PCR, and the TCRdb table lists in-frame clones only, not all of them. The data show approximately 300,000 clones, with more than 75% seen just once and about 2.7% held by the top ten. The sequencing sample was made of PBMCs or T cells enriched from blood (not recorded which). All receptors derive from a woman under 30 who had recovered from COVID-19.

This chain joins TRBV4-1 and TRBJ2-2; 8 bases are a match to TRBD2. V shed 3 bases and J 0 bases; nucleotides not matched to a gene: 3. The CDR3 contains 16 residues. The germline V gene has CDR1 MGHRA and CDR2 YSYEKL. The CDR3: CASSQGGGSNTGELFF. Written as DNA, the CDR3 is TGCGCCAGCAGCCAGGGCGGGGGGTCGAACACCGGGGAGCTGTTTTTT.

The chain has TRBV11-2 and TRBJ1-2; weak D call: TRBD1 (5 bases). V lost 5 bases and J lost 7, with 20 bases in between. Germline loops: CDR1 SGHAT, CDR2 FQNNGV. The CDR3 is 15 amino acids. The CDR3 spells CASSPWRGETPGYTF. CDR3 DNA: TGTGCCAGCAGCCCCTGGCGGGGGGAAACGCCTGGCTACACCTTC.

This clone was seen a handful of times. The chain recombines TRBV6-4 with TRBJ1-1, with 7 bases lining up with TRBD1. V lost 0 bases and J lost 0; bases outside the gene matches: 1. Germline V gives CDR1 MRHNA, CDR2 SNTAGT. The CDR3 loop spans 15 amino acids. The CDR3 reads CASSDSGGVNTEAFF. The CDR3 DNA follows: TGTGCCAGCAGTGACTCAGGGGGCGTGAACACTGAAGCTTTCTTT.

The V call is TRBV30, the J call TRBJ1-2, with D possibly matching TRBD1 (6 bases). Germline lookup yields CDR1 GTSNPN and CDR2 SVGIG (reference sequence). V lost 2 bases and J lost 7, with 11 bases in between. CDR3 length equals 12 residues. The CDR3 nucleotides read TGTGCCTGGAGTCACAGGGACGGTGGCTACACCTTC. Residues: CAWSHRDGGYTF. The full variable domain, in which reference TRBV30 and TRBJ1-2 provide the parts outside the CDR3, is SQTIHQWPATLVQPVGSPLSLECTVEGTSNPNLYWYRQAAGRGLQLLFYSVGIGQISSEVPQNLSASRPQDRQFILSSKKLLLSDSGFYLCAWSHRDGGYTFGSGTRLTVV.

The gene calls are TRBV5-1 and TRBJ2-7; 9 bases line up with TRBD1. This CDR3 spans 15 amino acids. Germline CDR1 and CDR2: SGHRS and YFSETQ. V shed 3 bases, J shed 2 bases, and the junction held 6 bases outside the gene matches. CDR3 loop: CASSSPGTGTYEQYF. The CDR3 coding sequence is TGCGCCAGCAGCTCGCCCGGGACAGGGACCTACGAGCAGTACTTC.

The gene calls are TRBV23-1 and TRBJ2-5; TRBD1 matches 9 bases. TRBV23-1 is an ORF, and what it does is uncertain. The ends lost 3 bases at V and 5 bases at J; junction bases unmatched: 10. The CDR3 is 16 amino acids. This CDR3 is CASSHARDRETETQYF. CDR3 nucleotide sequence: TGCGCCAGCAGTCATGCCCGGGACAGGGAGACGGAGACCCAGTACTTC.

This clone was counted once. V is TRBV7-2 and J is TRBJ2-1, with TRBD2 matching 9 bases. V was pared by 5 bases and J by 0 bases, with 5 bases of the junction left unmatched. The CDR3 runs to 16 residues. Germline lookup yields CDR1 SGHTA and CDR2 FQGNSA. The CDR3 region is CASSPSGTHSYNEQFF. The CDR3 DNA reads TGTGCCAGCAGCCCTAGCGGGACCCACTCCTACAATGAGCAGTTCTTC.

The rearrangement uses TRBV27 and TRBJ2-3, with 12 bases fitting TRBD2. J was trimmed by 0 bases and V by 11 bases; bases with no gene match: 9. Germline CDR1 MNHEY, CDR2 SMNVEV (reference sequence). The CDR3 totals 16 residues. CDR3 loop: CASSSGRAFSTDTQYF. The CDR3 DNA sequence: TGTGCCTCTTCTAGCGGGAGGGCCTTTAGCACAGATACGCAGTATTTT.

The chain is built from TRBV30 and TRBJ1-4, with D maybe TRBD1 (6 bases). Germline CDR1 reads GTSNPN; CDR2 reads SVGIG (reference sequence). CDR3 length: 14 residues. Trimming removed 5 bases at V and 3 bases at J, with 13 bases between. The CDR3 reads CAWGPGASNEKLFF. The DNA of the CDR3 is TGTGCCTGGGGCCCAGGGGCTTCTAATGAAAAACTGTTTTTT.

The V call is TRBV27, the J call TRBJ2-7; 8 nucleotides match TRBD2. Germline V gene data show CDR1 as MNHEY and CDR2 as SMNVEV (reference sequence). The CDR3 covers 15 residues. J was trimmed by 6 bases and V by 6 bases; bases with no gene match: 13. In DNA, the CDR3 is TGTGCCAGCAGACCAGCGGGAGTGGTAGTGGGCGAGCAGTACTTC. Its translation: CASRPAGVVVGEQYF.

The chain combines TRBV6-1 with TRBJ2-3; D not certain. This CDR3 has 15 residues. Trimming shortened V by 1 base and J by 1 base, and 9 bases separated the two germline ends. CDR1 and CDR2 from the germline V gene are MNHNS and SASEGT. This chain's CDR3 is CASSEGALGTDTQYF. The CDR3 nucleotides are TGTGCCAGCAGTGAAGGGGCTTTGGGCACAGATACGCAGTATTTT.

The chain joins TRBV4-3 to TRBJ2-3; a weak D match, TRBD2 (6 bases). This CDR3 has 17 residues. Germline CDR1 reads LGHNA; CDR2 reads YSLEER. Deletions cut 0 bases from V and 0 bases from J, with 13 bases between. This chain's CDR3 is CASSQDPRGVSTDTQYF. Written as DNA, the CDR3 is TGCGCCAGCAGCCAAGATCCCCGCGGGGTTAGCACAGATACGCAGTATTTT.

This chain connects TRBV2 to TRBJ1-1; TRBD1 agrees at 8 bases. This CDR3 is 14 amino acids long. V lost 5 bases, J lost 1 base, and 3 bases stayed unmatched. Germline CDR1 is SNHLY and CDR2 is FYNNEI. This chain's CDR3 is CASSLDRANTEAFF. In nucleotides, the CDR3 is TGTGCCAGCAGTCTGGACAGGGCGAACACTGAAGCTTTCTTT.

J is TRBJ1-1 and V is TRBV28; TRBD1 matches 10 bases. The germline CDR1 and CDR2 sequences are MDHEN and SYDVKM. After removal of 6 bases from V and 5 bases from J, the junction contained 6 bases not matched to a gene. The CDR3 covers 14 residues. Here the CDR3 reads CASRPRQGATEAFF. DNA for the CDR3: TGTGCCAGCAGGCCTCGACAGGGGGCGACTGAAGCTTTCTTT.

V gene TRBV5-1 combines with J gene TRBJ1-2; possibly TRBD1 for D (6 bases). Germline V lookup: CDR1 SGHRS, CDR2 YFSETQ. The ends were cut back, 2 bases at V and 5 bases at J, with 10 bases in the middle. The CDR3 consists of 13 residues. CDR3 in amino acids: CASSLQGWYGYTF. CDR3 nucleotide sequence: TGCGCCAGCAGCTTACAGGGTTGGTATGGCTACACCTTC.

The CDR3 DNA reads TGTGCCTGGAACTTGGGACAGGGAATCTATGGCTACACCTTC. This gives the protein CAWNLGQGIYGYTF. The genes are TRBV30 and TRBJ1-2; 9 nucleotides align to TRBD1. Trimming cost V 4 bases and J 4 bases; bases outside gene matches: 7. The germline V gene encodes CDR1 GTSNPN and CDR2 SVGIG (reference sequence). This CDR3 comprises 14 residues.

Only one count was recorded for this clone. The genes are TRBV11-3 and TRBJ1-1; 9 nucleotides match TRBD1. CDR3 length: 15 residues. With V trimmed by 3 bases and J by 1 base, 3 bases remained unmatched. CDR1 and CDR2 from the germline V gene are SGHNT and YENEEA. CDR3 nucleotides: TGTGCCAGCAGCTTCGGGACAGGGTCGAACACTGAAGCTTTCTTT. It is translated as CASSFGTGSNTEAFF.

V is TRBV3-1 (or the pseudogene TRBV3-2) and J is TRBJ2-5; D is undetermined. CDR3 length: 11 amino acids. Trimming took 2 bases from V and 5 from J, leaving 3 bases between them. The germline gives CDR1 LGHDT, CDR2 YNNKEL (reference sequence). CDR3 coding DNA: TGTGCCAGCAGCCAACATGAGACCCAGTACTTC. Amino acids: CASSQHETQYF.

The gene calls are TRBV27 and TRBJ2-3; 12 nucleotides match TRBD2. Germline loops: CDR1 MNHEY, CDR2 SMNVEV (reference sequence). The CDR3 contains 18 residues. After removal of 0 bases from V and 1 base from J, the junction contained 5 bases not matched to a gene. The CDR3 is CASSLSASGRGGTDTQYF. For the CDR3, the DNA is TGTGCCAGCAGTTTATCGGCTAGCGGGAGGGGCGGCACAGATACGCAGTATTTT.

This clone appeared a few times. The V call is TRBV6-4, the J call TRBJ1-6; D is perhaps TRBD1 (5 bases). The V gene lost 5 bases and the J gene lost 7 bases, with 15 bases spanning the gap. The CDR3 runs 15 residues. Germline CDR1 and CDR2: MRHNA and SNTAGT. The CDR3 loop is CASSPTGTINSPLHF. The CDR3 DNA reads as TGTGCCAGCAGTCCCACCGGGACTATCAATTCACCCCTCCACTTT.

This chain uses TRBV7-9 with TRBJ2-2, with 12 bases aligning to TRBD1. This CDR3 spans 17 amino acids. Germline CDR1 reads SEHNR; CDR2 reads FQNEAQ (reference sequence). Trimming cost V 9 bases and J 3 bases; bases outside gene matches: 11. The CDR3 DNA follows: TGTGCCAGACCGGGACAGGGGGCCCTAAGGGACACCGGGGAGCTGTTTTTT. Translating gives CARPGQGALRDTGELFF. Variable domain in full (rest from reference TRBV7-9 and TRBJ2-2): DTGVSQNPRHKITKRGQNVTFRCDPISEHNRLYWYRQTLGQGPEFLTYFQNEAQLEKSRLLSDRFSAERPKGSFSTLEIQRTEQGDSAMYLCARPGQGALRDTGELFFGEGSRLTVL.

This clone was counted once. DNA of the CDR3: TGTGCCAGCAGCCCAGATTTCACAGACACTGAAGCTTTCTTT. Its translation is CASSPDFTDTEAFF. The chain is built from TRBV5-6 and TRBJ1-1; D is undetermined. Trimming left V 4 bases short and J 3 bases short, with 13 bases between. Germline-derived CDR1 and CDR2 are SGHDT and YYEEEE. The CDR3 spans 14 residues.

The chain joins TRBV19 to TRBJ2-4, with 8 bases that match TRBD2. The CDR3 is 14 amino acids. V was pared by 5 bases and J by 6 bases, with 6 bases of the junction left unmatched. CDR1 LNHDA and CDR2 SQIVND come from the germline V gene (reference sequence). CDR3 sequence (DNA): TGTGCCAGTAGTCTTACGACTAGCGTAAACATTCAGTACTTC. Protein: CASSLTTSVNIQYF.